A single sample gave rise to the 17 T cell receptor beta chains below, sequenced in a study of T cell changes during pregnancy in multiple sclerosis. Clones were read by immunoSEQ multiplex PCR, and TCRdb kept only the in-frame ones, dropping some. The table includes approximately 44,000 clones, around 92% detected once. This specimen was CD4+ T cells from peripheral blood mononuclear cells, taken in the third trimester of pregnancy. These receptors were collected from a female donor with multiple sclerosis, enrolled in a pregnancy study.

The chain uses TRBV7-2 and TRBJ2-5, with D hard to call. V dropped 4 bases and J dropped 5 bases, with 14 bases sitting between them. The germline CDR1 and CDR2 sequences are SGHTA and FQGNSA. This CDR3 spans 14 amino acids. CDR3 DNA: TGTGCCAGCAGCTGGTCCACCTCCTACGAGACCCAGTACTTC. This codes for CASSWSTSYETQYF.

This chain joins TRBV6-1 and TRBJ1-2, with TRBD1 matching 7 bases. This CDR3 contains 15 residues. The germline V gene encodes CDR1 MNHNS and CDR2 SASEGT. J lost 2 bases, V lost 2 bases, and 5 bases had no gene match. The CDR3: CASSETPGQNYGYTF. As DNA, the CDR3 is TGTGCCAGCAGTGAAACACCGGGACAGAACTATGGCTACACCTTC.

The V and J genes are TRBV7-2 and TRBJ2-3; the D is unclear. CDR1 is SGHTA, CDR2 FQGNSA, per germline. CDR3 size: 13 residues. V was clipped by 4 bases and J by 2 bases, with 7 bases between them. In DNA, the CDR3 is TGTGCCAGCAGCTCCACTAACACAGATACGCAGTATTTT. It is translated as CASSSTNTDTQYF.

This rearrangement joins TRBV28 to TRBJ1-2; 10 nucleotides match TRBD1. After removal of 5 bases from V and 4 bases from J, the junction contained 4 bases not matched to a gene. Germline CDR1 is MDHEN and CDR2 is SYDVKM. There are 14 residues in the CDR3. CDR3: CASSRQGAGYGYTF. Written as DNA, the CDR3 is TGTGCCAGCAGTCGACAGGGGGCAGGCTATGGCTACACCTTC.

This sequence joins TRBV27 and TRBJ2-3, with 8 bases matching TRBD2. The germline CDR1 and CDR2 sequences are MNHEY and SMNVEV (reference sequence). The CDR3 consists of 14 residues. Losses at the gene ends were 2 bases for V and 6 bases for J; bases not matched to a gene: 4. The CDR3 DNA reads TGTGCCAGCAGTTTACTGGGCGGGAGGGATACGCAGTATTTT. Its translation is CASSLLGGRDTQYF.

The chain combines TRBV14 with TRBJ1-3; D is uncertain. The CDR3 covers 12 residues. Germline loops: CDR1 SGHDN, CDR2 FVKESK. V was shortened by 4 bases and J by 2 bases, with 3 bases between the two germline ends. The CDR3, as DNA: TGTGCCAGCAGCCCCGCTGGAAACACCATATATTTT. Protein: CASSPAGNTIYF.

This chain joins TRBV19 and TRBJ2-4, with TRBD2 matching over 7 bases. J lost 0 bases, V lost 1 base, and 15 bases had no gene match. CDR3 size: 20 residues. CDR1 is LNHDA and CDR2 is SQIVND in the germline V gene (reference sequence). CDR3 sequence reads: CASSIVAPGEGGIAKNIQYF. The DNA for the CDR3 is TGTGCCAGTAGTATAGTGGCCCCGGGGGAGGGAGGTATAGCCAAAAACATTCAGTACTTC.

The chain employs TRBV5-1 and TRBJ2-5; a weak D match, TRBD2 (5 bases). V gave up 0 bases and J gave up 5 bases, with 8 bases separating them. The germline V gene encodes CDR1 SGHRS and CDR2 YFSETQ. The CDR3 is 13 residues long. CDR3 protein: CASSLERRETQYF. The CDR3 region has the DNA TGCGCCAGCAGCTTGGAGAGGAGGGAGACCCAGTACTTC.

The J gene is TRBJ2-1, the V gene TRBV5-1, with 10 bases aligning to TRBD2. CDR3 length: 15 residues. V shed 2 bases, J shed 5 bases, and the junction held 4 bases outside the gene matches. Germline V gene data show CDR1 as SGHRS and CDR2 as YFSETQ. Here the CDR3 reads CASSLPSGSHNEQFF. The CDR3 bases are TGCGCCAGCAGCTTACCTAGCGGGAGCCACAATGAGCAGTTCTTC.

This chain uses TRBV11-2 with TRBJ2-2; perhaps TRBD2 as D (5 bases). From germline, CDR1 is SGHAT and CDR2 FQNNGV. The CDR3 is 17 amino acids. V was shortened by 3 bases and J by 4 bases, with 18 bases between the two germline ends. The CDR3 protein is CASSFLSSTSGTGELFF. The CDR3 DNA is TGTGCCAGCAGCTTCTTATCGTCTACTAGTGGCACCGGGGAGCTGTTTTTT.

The genes are TRBV30 and TRBJ2-1; TRBD2 matches at 8 bases. After removal of 3 bases from V and 0 bases from J, the junction contained 7 bases not matched to a gene. The CDR3 runs 16 residues. Germline values: CDR1 GTSNPN, CDR2 SVGIG (reference sequence). For the CDR3, the DNA is TGTGCCTGGAGCCCAACTAGCGGTCTCTCCTACAATGAGCAGTTCTTC. As protein: CAWSPTSGLSYNEQFF.

The chain carries TRBV6-1 and TRBJ1-5; 7 nucleotides match TRBD1. Germline V gene data show CDR1 as MNHNS and CDR2 as SASEGT. V was pared by 1 base and J by 6 bases, with 6 bases of the junction left unmatched. CDR3 length: 15 amino acids. As DNA, the CDR3 is TGTGCCAGCAGTGAAGGACAGGGTATTCCTCAGCCCCAGCATTTT. This codes for CASSEGQGIPQPQHF.

This chain connects TRBV5-4 to TRBJ1-6; D is possibly TRBD1 (5 bases). With 0 bases removed from V and 10 bases from J, the gap between germline ends came to 11 bases. The germline V gene encodes CDR1 SGHNT and CDR2 YYREEE (reference sequence). The CDR3 runs to 14 residues. As DNA, the CDR3 is TGTGCCAGCAGCTTGGTAGACAAGGGGTCACCCCTCCACTTT. Amino acids: CASSLVDKGSPLHF. Complete variable domain (other parts from reference TRBV5-4 and TRBJ1-6): ETGVTQSPTHLIKTRGQQVTLRCSSQSGHNTVSWYQQALGQGPQFIFQYYREEENGRGNFPPRFSGLQFPNYSSELNVNALELDDSALYLCASSLVDKGSPLHFGNGTRLTVT.

The chain is built from TRBV28 and TRBJ1-3; 8 bases match TRBD1. The trim removed 2 bases at V and 4 bases at J, leaving 10 bases unmatched. Germline values: CDR1 MDHEN, CDR2 SYDVKM. CDR3 length: 17 amino acids. CDR3 sequence (DNA): TGTGCCAGCAGTTTAATCCAGGGGGCCACGTCCGGAAACACCATATATTTT. It yields the protein CASSLIQGATSGNTIYF.

V gene TRBV5-1 combines with J gene TRBJ2-1; 10 positions agree with TRBD2. With V trimmed by 4 bases and J by 7 bases, 11 bases remained unmatched. The V gene's germline CDR1 is SGHRS and CDR2 YFSETQ. CDR3 length: 16 amino acids. CDR3 sequence reads: CASSNQAGGIGNEQFF. In nucleotides, the CDR3 is TGCGCCAGCAGCAACCAAGCGGGAGGGATTGGGAATGAGCAGTTCTTC.

This clone was counted only a few times. The chain has TRBV20-1 and TRBJ1-4; D is uncertain. This CDR3 spans 11 amino acids. Germline V CDR1 and CDR2: DFQATT, SNEGSKA (reference sequence). V was cut by 4 bases and J by 4 bases, with 4 bases left in between. The CDR3 DNA sequence: TGCAGTGCTACCCTTAATGAAAAACTGTTTTTT. Amino acid sequence: CSATLNEKLFF.

V usage is TRBV6-1 and J usage is TRBJ1-2; D uncertain. Deletions cut 4 bases from V and 2 bases from J, with 11 bases between. In germline, CDR1 is MNHNS, CDR2 SASEGT. The CDR3 runs to 14 residues. The CDR3 protein is CASSGTRQNYGYTF. The CDR3 DNA sequence: TGTGCCAGCAGTGGAACGAGGCAAAACTATGGCTACACCTTC.